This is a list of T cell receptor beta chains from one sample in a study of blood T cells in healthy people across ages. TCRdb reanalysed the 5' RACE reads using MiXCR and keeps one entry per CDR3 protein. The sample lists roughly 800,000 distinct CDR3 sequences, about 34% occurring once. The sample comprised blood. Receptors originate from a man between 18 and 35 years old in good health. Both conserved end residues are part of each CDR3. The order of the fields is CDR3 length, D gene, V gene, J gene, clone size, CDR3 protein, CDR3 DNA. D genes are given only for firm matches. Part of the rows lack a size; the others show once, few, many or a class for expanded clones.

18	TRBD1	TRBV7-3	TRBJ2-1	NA	CASSSQTSGTGDYNEQFF	TGTGCCAGCAGCTCGCAAACTTCCGGGACAGGGGACTACAATGAGCAGTTCTTC
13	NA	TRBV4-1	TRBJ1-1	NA	CASSQWASTEAFF	TGCGCCAGCAGCCAATGGGCCAGCACTGAAGCTTTCTTT
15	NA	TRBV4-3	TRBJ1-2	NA	CASSQDPGRDSGYTF	TGCGCCAGCAGCCAAGATCCAGGGCGAGACAGTGGCTACACCTTC
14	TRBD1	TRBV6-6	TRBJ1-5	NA	CASSDGDRGQPQHF	TGTGCCAGCAGTGACGGGGACAGGGGTCAGCCCCAGCATTTT
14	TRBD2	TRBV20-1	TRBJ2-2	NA	CSATGGRGTGELFF	TGCAGTGCTACGGGGGGAAGGGGCACCGGGGAGCTGTTTTTT
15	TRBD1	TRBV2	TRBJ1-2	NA	CASSAQGTSSEGYTF	TGTGCCAGCAGTGCACAGGGGACATCTTCCGAGGGCTACACCTTC
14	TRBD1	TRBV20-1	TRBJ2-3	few	CSARAGTGTDTQYF	TGCAGTGCTAGAGCTGGGACAGGGACAGATACGCAGTATTTT
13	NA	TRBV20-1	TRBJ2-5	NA	CSASLPGAGTQYF	TGCAGTGCTAGCCTGCCGGGGGCGGGGACCCAGTACTTC
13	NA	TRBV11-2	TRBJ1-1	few	CASSRGTGTEAFF	TGTGCCAGCAGCAGAGGAACCGGGACGGAAGCTTTCTTT
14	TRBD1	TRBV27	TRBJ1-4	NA	CASSTPGQPEKLFF	TGTGCCAGCAGTACTCCGGGACAGCCTGAAAAACTGTTTTTT
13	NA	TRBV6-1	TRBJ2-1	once	CASSPELVETQFF	TGTGCCAGCAGCCCAGAGTTGGTAGAGACCCAGTTCTTC
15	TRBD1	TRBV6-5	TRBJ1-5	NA	CASSETGGFGQPQHF	TGTGCCAGCAGTGAGACAGGGGGCTTCGGTCAGCCCCAGCATTTT
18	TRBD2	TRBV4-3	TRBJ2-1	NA	CASSPRTSGGGSYNEQFF	TGCGCCAGCAGCCCACGGACTAGCGGGGGAGGCTCCTACAATGAGCAGTTCTTC
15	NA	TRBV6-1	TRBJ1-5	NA	CASSEAGGSNQPQHF	TGTGCCAGCAGTGAAGCGGGGGGTAGCAATCAGCCCCAGCATTTT
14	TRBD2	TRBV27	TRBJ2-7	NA	CASSFRGGAYEQYF	TGTGCCAGCAGTTTTCGCGGGGGGGCATACGAGCAGTACTTC
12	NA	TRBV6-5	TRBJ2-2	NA	CASSYPSGELFF	TGTGCCAGCAGTTACCCCAGCGGGGAGCTGTTTTTT
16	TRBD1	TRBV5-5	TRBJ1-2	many	CASSFDRGSGNYGYTF	TGTGCCAGCAGCTTCGACAGGGGGTCCGGTAACTATGGCTACACCTTC
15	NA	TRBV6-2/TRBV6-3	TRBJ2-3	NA	CASSYRDTHTDTQYF	TGTGCCAGCAGCTACCGGGACACCCACACAGATACGCAGTATTTT
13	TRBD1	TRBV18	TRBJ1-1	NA	CASRTGVVAEAFF	TGTGCCAGCCGAACAGGGGTGGTCGCTGAAGCTTTCTTT
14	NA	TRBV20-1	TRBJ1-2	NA	CGASEGTGNYGYTF	TGCGGTGCTAGTGAGGGGACGGGAAACTATGGCTACACCTTC
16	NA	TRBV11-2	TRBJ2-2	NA	CASSLASTGFTGELFF	TGTGCCAGCAGCTTAGCTTCCACCGGGTTCACCGGGGAGCTGTTTTTT
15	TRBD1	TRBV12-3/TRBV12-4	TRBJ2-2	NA	CASSAGTGGTGELFF	TGTGCCAGCAGCGCTGGGACAGGAGGAACCGGGGAGCTGTTTTTT
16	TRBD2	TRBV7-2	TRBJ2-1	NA	CASSLDGTSGGGASFF	TGTGCCAGCAGCTTAGATGGGACTAGCGGGGGGGGCGCTTCGTTCTTC
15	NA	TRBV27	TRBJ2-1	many	CASSLSLRSYNEQFF	TGTGCCAGCAGTTTATCCCTAAGATCATACAATGAGCAGTTCTTC
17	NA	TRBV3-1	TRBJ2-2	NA	CASSQDPPDTNTGELFF	TGTGCCAGCAGCCAAGACCCGCCCGACACGAACACCGGGGAGCTGTTTTTT
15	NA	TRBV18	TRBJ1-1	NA	CASSPPTAGDTEAFF	TGTGCCAGCTCACCACCGACGGCGGGGGACACTGAAGCTTTCTTT
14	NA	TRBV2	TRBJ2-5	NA	CASSAAGIQETQYF	TGTGCCAGCAGTGCGGCAGGGATACAAGAGACCCAGTACTTC
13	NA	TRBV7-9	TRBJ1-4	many	CASSPDSNEKLFF	TGTGCCAGCAGTCCGGACAGCAATGAAAAACTGTTTTTT
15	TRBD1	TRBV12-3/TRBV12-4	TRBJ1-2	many	CASSPQTGGNYGYTF	TGTGCCAGCAGTCCCCAAACAGGGGGCAACTATGGCTACACCTTC
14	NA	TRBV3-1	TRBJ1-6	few	CASSLQGLESPLHF	TGTGCCAGCAGTCTCCAGGGACTAGAGTCACCCCTCCACTTT
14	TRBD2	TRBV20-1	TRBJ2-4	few	CSAKLAGGKNIQYF	TGCAGTGCAAAACTAGCGGGGGGGAAAAACATTCAGTACTTC
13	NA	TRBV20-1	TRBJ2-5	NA	CSARTRGKETQYF	TGCAGTGCTAGAACTAGGGGGAAAGAGACCCAGTACTTC
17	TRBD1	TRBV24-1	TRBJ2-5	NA	CATSDLGDRAFQETQDF	TGTGCCACCAGTGATTTGGGGGACAGGGCTTTCCAAGAGACCCAGGACTTC
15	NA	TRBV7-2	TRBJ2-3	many	CASSSTGSRRDTQYF	TGTGCCAGCAGTTCCACGGGGTCCCGCCGGGATACGCAGTATTTT
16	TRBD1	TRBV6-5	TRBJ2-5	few	CASSYSGQGIGNEQYF	TGTGCCAGCAGTTACTCAGGACAGGGGATAGGAAATGAGCAGTACTTC
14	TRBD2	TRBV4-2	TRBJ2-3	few	CASSERGGSDTQYF	TGTGCCAGCAGCGAGCGGGGGGGTTCAGATACGCAGTATTTT
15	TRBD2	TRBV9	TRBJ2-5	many	CASSYGLAGQETQYF	TGTGCCAGCAGTTATGGACTAGCGGGCCAAGAGACCCAGTACTTC
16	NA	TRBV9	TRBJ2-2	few	CASSVVGLASTGELFF	TGTGCCAGCAGCGTAGTCGGTCTAGCGTCCACCGGGGAGCTGTTTTTT
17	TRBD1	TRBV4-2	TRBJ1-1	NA	CASSQRPGGLESTEAFF	TGTGCCAGCAGCCAGAGGCCAGGGGGCTTAGAGAGCACTGAAGCTTTCTTT
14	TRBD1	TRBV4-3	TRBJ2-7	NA	CASSRYTGGNEQYF	TGCGCCAGCAGCCGATACACAGGGGGCAATGAGCAGTACTTC
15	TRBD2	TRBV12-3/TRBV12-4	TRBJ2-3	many	CASRGSLAGADTQYF	TGTGCCAGCAGGGGATCCCTAGCGGGGGCTGATACGCAGTATTTT
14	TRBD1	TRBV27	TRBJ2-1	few	CASSIQTGGDEQFF	TGTGCCAGCAGTATTCAGACAGGGGGGGATGAGCAGTTCTTC
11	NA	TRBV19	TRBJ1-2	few	CASRSRYGYTF	TGTGCCAGTAGAAGTAGGTATGGCTACACCTTC
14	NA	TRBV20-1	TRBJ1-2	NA	CSALPSTSPYGYTF	TGCAGTGCTCTCCCATCAACATCCCCCTATGGCTACACCTTC
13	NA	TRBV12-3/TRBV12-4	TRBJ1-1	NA	CASAQDRNTEAFF	TGTGCCAGCGCCCAGGACAGGAACACTGAAGCTTTCTTT
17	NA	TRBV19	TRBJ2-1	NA	CASPPPLIEERGHEQFF	TGTGCCAGTCCCCCCCCCCTCATTGAGGAAAGGGGACATGAGCAGTTCTTC
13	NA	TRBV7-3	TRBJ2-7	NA	CASSLTFLDEQYF	TGTGCCAGCAGCTTAACCTTTCTAGACGAGCAGTACTTC
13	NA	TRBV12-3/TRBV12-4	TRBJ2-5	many	CASLRGSRETQYF	TGTGCCAGCCTAAGGGGGTCTAGGGAGACCCAGTACTTC
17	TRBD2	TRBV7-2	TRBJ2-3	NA	CASSSNKAGGGTDTQYF	TGTGCCAGCAGCTCTAATAAAGCGGGGGGTGGCACAGATACGCAGTATTTT
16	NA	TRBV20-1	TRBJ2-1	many	CSARDRGSSSYNEQFF	TGCAGTGCTAGAGATCGCGGGTCGAGCTCCTACAATGAGCAGTTCTTC
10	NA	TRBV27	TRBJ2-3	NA	CTTRTDTQYF	TGTACCACCCGCACAGATACGCAGTATTTT
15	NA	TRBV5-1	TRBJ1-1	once	CASSLYLGAGTEAFF	TGCGCCAGCAGCTTGTATCTGGGGGCGGGCACTGAAGCTTTCTTT
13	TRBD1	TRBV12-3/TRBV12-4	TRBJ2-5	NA	CASSGTGRETQYF	TGTGCCAGCAGTGGGACAGGGAGAGAGACCCAGTACTTC
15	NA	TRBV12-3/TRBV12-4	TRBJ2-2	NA	CASSRDSGVGGELFF	TGTGCCAGCAGCCGGGACAGCGGGGTTGGCGGGGAGCTGTTTTTT
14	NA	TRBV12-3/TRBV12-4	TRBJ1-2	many	CASSEGRVNYGYTF	TGTGCCAGCAGCGAGGGGCGGGTGAACTATGGCTACACCTTC
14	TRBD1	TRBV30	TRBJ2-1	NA	CVLGSGGANSEQFF	TGTGTCCTGGGGTCAGGGGGCGCGAACAGTGAGCAGTTCTTC
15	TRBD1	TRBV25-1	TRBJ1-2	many	CASSERTGRFYGYTF	TGTGCCAGCAGTGAACGGACAGGTCGCTTCTATGGCTACACCTTC
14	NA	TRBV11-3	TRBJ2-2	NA	CASRRGTNTGELFF	TGTGCCAGTCGGAGGGGTACCAACACCGGGGAGCTGTTTTTT
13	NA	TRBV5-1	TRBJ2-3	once	CASLDGFTDTQYF	TGCGCCAGCCTAGATGGTTTCACAGATACGCAGTATTTT
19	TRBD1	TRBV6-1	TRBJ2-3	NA	CASRRTGTGVVFITDTQYF	TGTGCCAGCAGACGTACCGGGACAGGGGTAGTCTTTATTACAGATACGCAGTATTTT